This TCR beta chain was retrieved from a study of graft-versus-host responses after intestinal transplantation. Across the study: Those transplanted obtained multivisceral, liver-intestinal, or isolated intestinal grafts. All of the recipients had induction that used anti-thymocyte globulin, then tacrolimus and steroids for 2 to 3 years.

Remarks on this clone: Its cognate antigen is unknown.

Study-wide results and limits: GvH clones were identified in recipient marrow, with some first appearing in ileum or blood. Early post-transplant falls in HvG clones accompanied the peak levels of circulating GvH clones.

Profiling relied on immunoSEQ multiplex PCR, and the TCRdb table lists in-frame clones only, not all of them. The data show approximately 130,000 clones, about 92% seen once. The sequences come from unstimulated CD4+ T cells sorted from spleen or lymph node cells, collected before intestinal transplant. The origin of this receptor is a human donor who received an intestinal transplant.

The CDR3, as DNA: TGCGCCAGCAGCTTGAGGCAGGACGGCACCGGGGAGCTGTTTTTT. Its protein is CASSLRQDGTGELFF. The chain recombines TRBV5-1 with TRBJ2-2; D remains unclear. The CDR3 is 15 residues long. The germline V gene has CDR1 SGHRS and CDR2 YFSETQ. The V end was cut by 1 base, the J end by 4 bases, with 11 bases between.